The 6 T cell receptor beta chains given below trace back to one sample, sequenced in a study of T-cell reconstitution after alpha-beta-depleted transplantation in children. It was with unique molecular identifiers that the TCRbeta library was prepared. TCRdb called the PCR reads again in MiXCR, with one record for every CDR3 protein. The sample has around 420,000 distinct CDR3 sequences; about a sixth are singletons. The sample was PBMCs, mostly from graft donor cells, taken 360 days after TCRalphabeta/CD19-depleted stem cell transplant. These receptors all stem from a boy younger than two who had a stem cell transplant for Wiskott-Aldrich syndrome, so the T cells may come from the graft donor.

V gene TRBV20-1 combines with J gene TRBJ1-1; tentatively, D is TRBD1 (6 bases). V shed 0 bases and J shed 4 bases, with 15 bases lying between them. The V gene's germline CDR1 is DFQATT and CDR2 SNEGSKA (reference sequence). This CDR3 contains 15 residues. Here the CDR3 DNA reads TGCAGTGCTAGAGATCCGGGGTTGGGGGCCACTGAAGCTTTCTTT. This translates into CSARDPGLGATEAFF.

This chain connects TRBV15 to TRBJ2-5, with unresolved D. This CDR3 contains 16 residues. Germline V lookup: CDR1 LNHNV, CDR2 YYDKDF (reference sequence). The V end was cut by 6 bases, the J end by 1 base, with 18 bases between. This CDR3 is CATRPSWEGPQETQYF. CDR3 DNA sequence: TGTGCCACCAGGCCATCATGGGAAGGGCCCCAAGAGACCCAGTACTTC.

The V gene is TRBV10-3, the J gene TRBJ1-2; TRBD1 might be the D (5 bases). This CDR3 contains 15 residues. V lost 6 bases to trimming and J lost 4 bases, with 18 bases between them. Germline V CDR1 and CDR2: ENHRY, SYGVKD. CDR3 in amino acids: CAIRIRGIFAYGYTF. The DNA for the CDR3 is TGTGCCATCAGGATTCGGGGCATCTTCGCCTATGGCTACACCTTC.

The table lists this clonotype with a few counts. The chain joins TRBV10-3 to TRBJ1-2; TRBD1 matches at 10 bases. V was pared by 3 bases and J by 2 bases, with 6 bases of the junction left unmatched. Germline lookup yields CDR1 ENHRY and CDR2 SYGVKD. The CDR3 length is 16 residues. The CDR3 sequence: CAISEPDRGGNYGYTF. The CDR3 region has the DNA TGTGCCATCAGTGAACCGGACAGGGGGGGCAACTATGGCTACACCTTC.

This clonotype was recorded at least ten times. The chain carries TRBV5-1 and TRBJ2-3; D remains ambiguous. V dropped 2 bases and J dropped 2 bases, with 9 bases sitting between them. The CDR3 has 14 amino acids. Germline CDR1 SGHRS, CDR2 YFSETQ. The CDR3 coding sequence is TGCGCCAGCAGCTTTGGTGGGGTCACAGATACGCAGTATTTT. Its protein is CASSFGGVTDTQYF. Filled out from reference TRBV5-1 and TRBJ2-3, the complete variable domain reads KAGVTQTPRYLIKTRGQQVTLSCSPISGHRSVSWYQQTPGQGLQFLFEYFSETQRNKGNFPGRFSGRQFSNSRSEMNVSTLELGDSALYLCASSFGGVTDTQYFGPGTRLTVL.

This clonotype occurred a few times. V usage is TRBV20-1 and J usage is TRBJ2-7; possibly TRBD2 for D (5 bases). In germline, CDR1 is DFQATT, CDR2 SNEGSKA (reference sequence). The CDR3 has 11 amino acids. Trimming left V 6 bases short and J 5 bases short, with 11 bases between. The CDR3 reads CSASRGHEQYF. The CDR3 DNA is TGCAGTGCGAGCCGGGGTCACGAGCAGTACTTC.